The 27 T cell receptor beta chains given below trace back to one sample, sequenced in a study of ipilimumab plus nivolumab after autologous stem cell transplantation. The data were produced by immunoSEQ multiplex PCR, yet TCRdb's version contains in-frame clones alone and is incomplete. The profile shows around 84,000 clones, 83% of them singletons. Sequenced material: PBMCs, taken in a trial of ipilimumab plus nivolumab as post-transplant consolidation. The receptors were gathered from a male donor with diffuse large B-cell lymphoma.

This clone appeared a few times. V and J are TRBV7-2 and TRBJ1-6; D ambiguous. The CDR3 is made up of 13 amino acids. V lost 1 base and J 9 bases, leaving 7 bases between the germline ends. CDR1 and CDR2 (germline): SGHTA, FQGNSA. CDR3 loop: CASSLDYLSPLHF. The CDR3 coding sequence is TGTGCCAGCAGCTTAGATTACCTTTCACCCCTCCACTTT.

The rearrangement links TRBV5-6 to TRBJ1-5; maybe TRBD1 (5 bases). The germline V and J ends were trimmed by 4 bases and 5 bases, with 13 bases remaining between them. The CDR3 loop spans 14 amino acids. The germline V gene has CDR1 SGHDT and CDR2 YYEEEE. CDR3: CASSSRDRDQPQHF. CDR3 DNA sequence: TGTGCCAGCAGCAGCCGGGACCGCGATCAGCCCCAGCATTTT. The full variable domain, its missing parts supplied by reference TRBV5-6 and TRBJ1-5, is DAGVTQSPTHLIKTRGQQVTLRCSPKSGHDTVSWYQQALGQGPQFIFQYYEEEERQRGNFPDRFSGHQFPNYSSELNVNALLLGDSALYLCASSSRDRDQPQHFGDGTRLSIL.

Points on this clone: A junction boundary mismatches the germline segment, possibly from a read error. J is TRBJ2-1 and V is TRBV5-1; D is unresolved. The germline V gene has CDR1 SGHRS and CDR2 YFSETQ. The CDR3 spans 11 residues. CDR3 coding DNA: TGCGCCAGCAGCTTGCACGCTTCCTTGGTCTTC. This codes for CASSLHASLVF. The entire variable domain, with the rest obtained from reference TRBV5-1 and TRBJ2-1, is as follows: KAGVTQTPRYLIKTRGQQVTLSCSPISGHRSVSWYQQTPGQGLQFLFEYFSETQRNKGNFPGRFSGRQFSNSRSEMNVSTLELGDSALYLCASSLHASLVFGPGTRLTVL.

J is TRBJ1-5 and V is TRBV29-1; D is unresolved. This CDR3 has 13 amino acids. Trimming took 4 bases from V and 1 from J, leaving 8 bases between them. In germline, CDR1 is SQVTM, CDR2 ANQGSEA. CDR3 amino acids: CSVVAQSNQPQHF. The CDR3 nucleotides are TGCAGCGTTGTAGCTCAGAGCAATCAGCCCCAGCATTTT.

The chain carries TRBV4-1 and TRBJ1-5; D is unclear. V lost 4 bases, J lost 2 bases, and 12 bases lay in between. Germline V gene sequence: CDR1 MGHRA, CDR2 YSYEKL. The CDR3 loop spans 15 amino acids. CDR3 amino acids: CASSPEPPGNQPQHF. DNA of the CDR3: TGCGCCAGCAGCCCTGAACCGCCGGGCAATCAGCCCCAGCATTTT.

The CDR3 is CASSYDRTANYGYTF. The CDR3 DNA sequence: TGTGCCAGCAGTTACGACAGGACAGCAAACTATGGCTACACCTTC. This sequence joins TRBV6-6 and TRBJ1-2; a weak D match, TRBD1 (6 bases). The CDR3 length is 15 residues. The V end was cut by 2 bases, the J end by 2 bases, with 12 bases between. Germline V lookup: CDR1 MNHNY, CDR2 SVGAGI (reference sequence).

The chain is built from TRBV19 and TRBJ2-5; 11 nucleotides agree with TRBD1. CDR3 size: 14 residues. CDR1 is LNHDA and CDR2 is SQIVND in the germline V gene (reference sequence). The ends lost 1 base at V and 7 bases at J; junction bases unmatched: 2. CDR3 loop: CASSIGGQGGTQYF. The CDR3 DNA is TGTGCCAGTAGTATAGGGGGACAGGGGGGGACCCAGTACTTC.

This chain joins TRBV4-3 and TRBJ1-4; D gene uncertain. The CDR3 loop spans 14 amino acids. The V end was cut by 0 bases, the J end by 4 bases, with 6 bases between. Germline V gives CDR1 LGHNA, CDR2 YSLEER. DNA of the CDR3: TGCGCCAGCAGCCAAGAAGTCGGTAATGAAAAACTGTTTTTT. Its translation: CASSQEVGNEKLFF.

The CDR3 loop reads CASSAGRETQYF. The CDR3 DNA follows: TGCGCCAGCAGTGCGGGGAGGGAGACCCAGTACTTC. The V and J genes are TRBV10-2 and TRBJ2-5; D is possibly TRBD2 (6 bases). The CDR3 is 12 amino acids. The germline CDR1 and CDR2 sequences are WSHSY and SAAADI. V was cut by 4 bases and J by 5 bases, with 8 bases left in between.

This chain links TRBV7-2 with TRBJ1-1; possible D gene TRBD1, 5 bases. In germline, CDR1 is SGHTA, CDR2 FQGNSA. The ends were cut back, 4 bases at V and 5 bases at J, with 14 bases in the middle. The CDR3 extends over 14 amino acids. The CDR3 is CASSYQGRATEAFF. In DNA form, the CDR3 reads TGTGCCAGCAGCTACCAGGGACGGGCGACTGAAGCTTTCTTT. The variable domain in full, with the rest retrieved from reference TRBV7-2 and TRBJ1-1, is GAGVSQSPSNKVTEKGKDVELRCDPISGHTALYWYRQSLGQGLEFLIYFQGNSAPDKSGLPSDRFSAERTGGSVSTLTIQRTQQEDSAVYLCASSYQGRATEAFFGQGTRLTVV.

In this sample, this clone turned up once. The chain combines TRBV11-2 with TRBJ2-5, with 10 nucleotides matching TRBD1. CDR1 and CDR2 from the germline V gene are SGHAT and FQNNGV. V lost 4 bases to trimming and J lost 4 bases; unmatched junction nucleotides: 6. CDR3 length: 15 amino acids. CDR3 sequence reads: CASSSDRGHGETQYF. CDR3 DNA sequence: TGTGCCAGCAGCTCAGACAGGGGGCACGGAGAGACCCAGTACTTC.

The chain combines TRBV19 with TRBJ2-1; 12 bases agree with TRBD2. CDR3 length equals 14 residues. The V segment lost 7 bases and the J segment 8 bases; nucleotides outside the gene matches: 6. Germline V lookup: CDR1 LNHDA, CDR2 SQIVND (reference sequence). CDR3 residues: CASTSLAGGDEQFF. CDR3 coding DNA: TGTGCCAGTACCAGTCTAGCGGGGGGGGATGAGCAGTTCTTC.

This clone came up a few times. The chain uses TRBV23-1 and TRBJ1-6; D remains ambiguous. TRBV23-1 is given ORF status, its function remaining uncertain. The CDR3 consists of 14 residues. With 0 bases removed from V and 8 bases from J, the gap between germline ends came to 8 bases. The CDR3 region is CASSQSDQDSPLHF. CDR3 coding DNA: TGCGCCAGCAGTCAATCTGACCAAGATTCACCCCTCCACTTT.

The chain has TRBV6-5 and TRBJ1-3, with D possibly TRBD1 on 5 matching bases. CDR1 MNHEY and CDR2 SVGAGI come from the germline V gene. The CDR3 totals 14 residues. The V end was cut by 0 bases, the J end by 4 bases, with 7 bases between. DNA for the CDR3: TGTGCCAGCAGTTACTCGAACAGGGGAAACACCATATATTTT. This encodes CASSYSNRGNTIYF.

The chain links TRBV27 to TRBJ2-2; the D gene is possibly TRBD1 (5 bases). The germline V and J ends were trimmed by 1 base and 4 bases, with 13 bases remaining between them. The V gene's germline CDR1 is MNHEY and CDR2 SMNVEV (reference sequence). CDR3 length: 16 residues. CDR3 sequence reads: CASSLFSRVVTGELFF. In DNA form, the CDR3 reads TGTGCCAGCAGTTTATTCTCCAGGGTAGTCACCGGGGAGCTGTTTTTT.

As to this clone: The junction departs from germline at one end; a sequencing error may be responsible. This chain joins TRBV5-1 and TRBJ2-2; 7 nucleotides line up with TRBD1. In germline, CDR1 is SGHRS, CDR2 YFSETQ. The CDR3 is made up of 13 amino acids. CDR3 in DNA: TGCGCCAGCAGTTTGGACAGGACCGGGGAGCTGTTTTTT. Translating it yields CASSLDRTGELFF.

The V call is TRBV4-2, the J call TRBJ2-3; 7 bases fit TRBD2. Germline lookup yields CDR1 LGHNA and CDR2 YNFKEQ. V trimming: 0 bases; J trimming: 4 bases; junction bases outside the gene matches: 10. The CDR3 contains 17 residues. The DNA for the CDR3 is TGTGCCAGCAGCCAAGATCTCTCGCGCGGGGGAGCAGATACGCAGTATTTT. It translates to CASSQDLSRGGADTQYF.

This clone was counted a few times. The chain combines TRBV4-1 with TRBJ1-2, with a possible D match to TRBD1 (6 bases). Germline loops: CDR1 MGHRA, CDR2 YSYEKL. This CDR3 has 16 amino acids. V was shortened by 0 bases and J by 4 bases, with 15 bases between the two germline ends. The CDR3 DNA reads TGCGCCAGCAGCCAAGATGCCCAGGGGAAGGGCTATGGCTACACCTTC. Translated: CASSQDAQGKGYGYTF.

The chain joins TRBV7-8 to TRBJ1-2, with D hard to call. The CDR3 is 14 residues long. The V gene's germline CDR1 is SGHVS and CDR2 FQNEAQ. Trimming pared 5 bases from V and 3 bases from J, leaving 13 bases between. The CDR3 loop is CASSAAQTYYGYTF. In DNA, the CDR3 is TGTGCCAGCAGCGCCGCTCAGACCTACTATGGCTACACCTTC.

Remarks on this clone: Additional DNA sequences in this sample encode the identical CDR3. CDR3 coding DNA: TGTGCCAGCAGCTTAGTCGGACAGGGGGCTTCTAATTCACCCCTCCACTTT. Protein product: CASSLVGQGASNSPLHF. The rearrangement links TRBV7-2 to TRBJ1-6, with 11 bases identical to TRBD1. CDR1 is SGHTA and CDR2 is FQGNSA in the germline V gene. The CDR3 contains 17 residues. V trimming: 1 base; J trimming: 6 bases; junction bases outside the gene matches: 5. Based on the CDR3 plus reference TRBV7-2 and TRBJ1-6, the full variable domain is GAGVSQSPSNKVTEKGKDVELRCDPISGHTALYWYRQSLGQGLEFLIYFQGNSAPDKSGLPSDRFSAERTGGSVSTLTIQRTQQEDSAVYLCASSLVGQGASNSPLHFGNGTRLTVT.

The chain links TRBV14 to TRBJ2-3; no reliable D call. V dropped 4 bases and J dropped 7 bases, with 24 bases sitting between them. The CDR3 consists of 17 residues. Germline CDR1 and CDR2: SGHDN and FVKESK. CDR3 sequence (DNA): TGTGCCAGCAGCCCCTACAACTCCTTCCTAGGACCCCATACGCAGTATTTT. Protein sequence: CASSPYNSFLGPHTQYF.

This clone appeared a few times. V and J are TRBV19 and TRBJ1-2; D unresolved. V dropped 0 bases and J dropped 4 bases, with 6 bases sitting between them. CDR1 is LNHDA and CDR2 is SQIVND in the germline V gene (reference sequence). CDR3 length: 13 amino acids. As DNA, the CDR3 is TGTGCCAGTAGTATAGATTCGGTCTATGGCTACACCTTC. Translation: CASSIDSVYGYTF.

Comment on this clone: Other DNA sequences within the sample encode an identical CDR3. The CDR3: CASSTLAGGADTQYF. The DNA of the CDR3 is TGTGCCAGCAGCACCCTAGCGGGGGGTGCAGATACGCAGTATTTT. This chain joins TRBV7-3 and TRBJ2-3, with 11 bases fitting TRBD2. This CDR3 has 15 residues. Germline V gives CDR1 SGHTA, CDR2 FQGTGA. V gave up 5 bases and J gave up 4 bases; unmatched junction bases: 5.

In this sample, this clone turned up once. The V gene is TRBV6-1, the J gene TRBJ2-3; 14 nucleotides align to TRBD2. CDR1 and CDR2 from the germline V gene are MNHNS and SASEGT. The J segment lost 2 bases and the V segment lost 4 bases, leaving 5 bases of the junction unmatched. The CDR3 contains 17 residues. The CDR3 spells CASSARLAGGPTDTQYF. The CDR3 region has the DNA TGTGCCAGCAGTGCGAGACTAGCGGGGGGGCCCACAGATACGCAGTATTTT.

As to this clone: The same CDR3 is also encoded by other DNA sequences in this sample. This rearrangement joins TRBV15 to TRBJ1-1, with D unresolved. This CDR3 is 12 amino acids long. V lost 0 bases and J 11 bases, leaving 10 bases between the germline ends. Germline V gives CDR1 LNHNV, CDR2 YYDKDF (reference sequence). CDR3 loop: CATSRDQQEAFF. DNA of the CDR3: TGTGCCACCAGCAGAGATCAGCAGGAGGCTTTCTTT. The whole variable domain, filled in from reference TRBV15 and TRBJ1-1, reads DAMVIQNPRYQVTQFGKPVTLSCSQTLNHNVMYWYQQKSSQAPKLLFHYYDKDFNNEADTPDNFQSRRPNTSFCFLDIRSPGLGDTAMYLCATSRDQQEAFFGQGTRLTVV.

The gene calls are TRBV25-1 and TRBJ2-1; 9 nucleotides agree with TRBD2. Per germline, CDR1 MGHDK and CDR2 SYGVNS. The CDR3 sequence is 16 residues long. V shed 8 bases, J shed 9 bases, and the junction held 17 bases outside the gene matches. The CDR3 DNA reads TGTGCCAGCCCTAGACCCGGTCTAGCGGGGCGGGGTGAGCAGTTCTTC. It encodes CASPRPGLAGRGEQFF.

This chain links TRBV7-2 with TRBJ2-1; D ambiguous. Per the germline V gene, CDR1 is SGHTA and CDR2 is FQGNSA. CDR3 length: 17 residues. The V end was cut by 1 base, the J end by 6 bases, with 19 bases between. For the CDR3, the DNA is TGTGCCAGCAGCTTAGGGTTACTCCCCACCGACCTCAATGAGCAGTTCTTC. Encoded protein: CASSLGLLPTDLNEQFF.